Below, 5 T cell receptor beta chains from the same sample are listed, as sequenced in a study of technical replicates of blood from several donors. Repertoires were generated with immunoSEQ multiplex PCR, while TCRdb's copy carries only in-frame clones and drops some. The table includes 60,000 to 75,000 clones, 95% to 98% detected once. Sequenced sample: T cells isolated from PBMCs. The receptors were sampled from a human donor in good health.

In its sample, this clone was seen once. The chain has TRBV2 and TRBJ2-1; D is possibly TRBD2 (5 bases). CDR1 and CDR2 (germline): SNHLY, FYNNEI. There are 13 residues in the CDR3. Trimming pared 11 bases from V and 1 base from J, leaving 12 bases between. The CDR3 here is CAGSRGSYNEQFF. CDR3 DNA sequence: TGTGCCGGTAGCCGGGGTTCCTACAATGAGCAGTTCTTC.

The chain uses TRBV27 and TRBJ2-5; D remains ambiguous. Trimming removed 5 bases at V and 3 bases at J, with 13 bases between. CDR3 length equals 14 residues. Germline-derived CDR1 and CDR2 are MNHEY and SMNVEV (reference sequence). CDR3 in amino acids: CASSPHSVKETQYF. CDR3 DNA: TGTGCCAGCAGTCCCCATTCAGTTAAAGAGACCCAGTACTTC.

This clone appeared a single time. CDR3 sequence (DNA): TGCGCCAGCAGCTTGGTGTCTAGCGGGAGTATGGCAGATACGCAGTATTTT. Protein: CASSLVSSGSMADTQYF. The chain has TRBV5-1 and TRBJ2-3; 10 bases are shared with TRBD2. Germline CDR1 reads SGHRS; CDR2 reads YFSETQ. J gave up 4 bases and V 0 bases, and 8 bases lay outside the gene matches. This CDR3 contains 17 residues.

The rearrangement joins TRBV4-3 to TRBJ2-3; D gene unclear. Per the germline V gene, CDR1 is LGHNA and CDR2 is YSLEER. V lost 4 bases to trimming and J lost 2 bases, with 10 bases between them. The CDR3 has 14 amino acids. This CDR3 reads CASSPESPTDTQYF. In DNA form, the CDR3 reads TGCGCCAGCAGCCCGGAGAGCCCCACAGATACGCAGTATTTT.

The chain carries TRBV11-2 and TRBJ2-3; 7 positions match TRBD2. V trimming: 0 bases; J trimming: 7 bases; junction bases outside the gene matches: 10. The CDR3 has 16 amino acids. Per the germline V gene, CDR1 is SGHAT and CDR2 is FQNNGV. For the CDR3, the DNA is TGTGCCAGCAGCTTAGACAGGGAGGGTCTTTACCATACGCAGTATTTT. It encodes CASSLDREGLYHTQYF.